This T cell receptor beta chain came from a study of memory CD4+ T cells and cytomegalovirus serostatus. The sort gate was single viable CD3+CD4+CD8-CD45RO+ cells for memory CD4+ T cells. The CDR3 extends over 14 amino acids. Germline V gives CDR1 GTSNPN, CDR2 SVGIG (reference sequence). The V gene lost 0 bases and the J gene lost 8 bases, with 16 bases spanning the gap. Methods used by the authors: After removing out-of-frame reads, 2,204,828 distinct TCRbeta sequences remained. Produced via immunoSEQ multiplex PCR; TCRdb's table is partial and in-frame only. For V, J and clone size, that table is used; D and trimming come from the DNA. Here the sample spans about 25,000 clones, less than 80% being singletons.

Sequenced: memory CD4+ T cells from blood. This TCR was recovered from an adult in good health and CMV-seronegative. This chain uses TRBV30 with TRBJ1-2; D is unresolved. The CDR3 loop reads CAWSVGSPPIGYTF. In nucleotides, the CDR3 is TGTGCCTGGAGTGTAGGGTCCCCACCTATCGGCTACACCTTC.